Listed below are T cell receptor beta chains from one sample, sequenced in a study of blood T cell repertoires in COVID-19. Libraries were prepared by immunoSEQ multiplex PCR; TCRdb keeps only in-frame clonotypes and omits some of them. Of some 74,000 clones listed, approximately 78% are singletons. Sequences were obtained from peripheral blood. These receptors came from a woman over 75 with active or convalescent COVID-19. The CDR3 runs from the conserved cysteine through the conserved F or W. The order of the fields is V gene, J gene, clone size, D gene, CDR3 protein, CDR3 DNA. The D gene is left open where the match is weak. Rows give clone size only sometimes, using once, few, many, or a class for an expanded clone.

TRBV11-3,TRBJ2-7,NA,NA,CASSLVSGDYEQYF,TGTGCCAGCAGCTTAGTATCGGGGGATTACGAGCAGTACTTC
TRBV2,TRBJ1-5,NA,NA,CASSTQGISNQPQHF,TGTGCCAGCAGTACCCAGGGAATTAGCAATCAGCCCCAGCATTTT
TRBV18,TRBJ2-3,NA,NA,CASSPRLLPTSTDTQYF,TGTGCCAGCTCACCCCGCCTCCTCCCGACTAGCACAGATACGCAGTATTTT
TRBV11-2,TRBJ2-7,NA,TRBD2,CASSPRTSGSYEQYF,TGTGCCAGCAGCCCACGGACTAGCGGATCCTACGAGCAGTACTTC
TRBV7-9,TRBJ2-1,NA,TRBD2,CASSLLGGRVGDEQFF,TGTGCCAGCAGCTTGTTGGGCGGGAGGGTCGGTGATGAGCAGTTCTTC
TRBV28,TRBJ2-5,once,NA,CASGRGWETQYF,TGTGCCAGCGGAAGGGGATGGGAGACCCAGTACTTC
TRBV11-2,TRBJ2-3,once,TRBD2,CASSFGGGSTDTQYF,TGTGCCAGCAGCTTCGGGGGGGGGAGCACAGATACGCAGTATTTT
TRBV6-1,TRBJ1-2,NA,NA,CASSEQGPSGYTF,TGTGCCAGCAGTGAACAGGGCCCGAGTGGCTACACCTTC
TRBV5-8,TRBJ2-1,NA,TRBD2,CASGGLAGYAQFF,TGTGCCAGCGGCGGACTAGCGGGGTACGCCCAGTTCTTC
TRBV5-1,TRBJ2-2,NA,TRBD2,CASSLGLATGELFF,TGCGCCAGCAGCTTGGGACTAGCCACCGGGGAGCTGTTTTTT
TRBV18,TRBJ2-7,NA,NA,CASSPSGQPYEQYF,TGTGCCAGCTCACCATCCGGTCAACCCTACGAGCAGTACTTC
TRBV9,TRBJ1-1,NA,NA,CASSVGQSNTEAFF,TGTGCCAGCAGCGTTGGACAAAGTAACACTGAAGCTTTCTTT
TRBV7-2,TRBJ2-3,NA,TRBD2,CASRATSGSMDTQYF,TGTGCCAGCAGGGCTACTAGCGGGAGTATGGATACGCAGTATTTT
TRBV27,TRBJ1-1,NA,NA,CASSAQGNRRPFF,TGTGCCAGCAGTGCTCAGGGCAATCGTCGGCCTTTCTTT
TRBV9,TRBJ1-6,once,NA,CASSPRTGAGSPLHF,TGTGCCAGCAGCCCGAGGACTGGAGCGGGGTCACCCCTCCACTTT
TRBV30,TRBJ1-4,NA,TRBD1,CAWSDGTGYEKLFF,TGTGCCTGGAGTGACGGGACAGGGTACGAAAAACTGTTTTTT
TRBV10-3,TRBJ1-1,NA,NA,CAIRSTVSGTEAFF,TGTGCCATCAGATCGACAGTTTCGGGCACTGAAGCTTTCTTT
TRBV5-6,TRBJ2-1,NA,NA,CASSPDSTSSYNEQFF,TGTGCCAGCAGCCCTGACTCAACAAGCTCCTACAATGAGCAGTTCTTC